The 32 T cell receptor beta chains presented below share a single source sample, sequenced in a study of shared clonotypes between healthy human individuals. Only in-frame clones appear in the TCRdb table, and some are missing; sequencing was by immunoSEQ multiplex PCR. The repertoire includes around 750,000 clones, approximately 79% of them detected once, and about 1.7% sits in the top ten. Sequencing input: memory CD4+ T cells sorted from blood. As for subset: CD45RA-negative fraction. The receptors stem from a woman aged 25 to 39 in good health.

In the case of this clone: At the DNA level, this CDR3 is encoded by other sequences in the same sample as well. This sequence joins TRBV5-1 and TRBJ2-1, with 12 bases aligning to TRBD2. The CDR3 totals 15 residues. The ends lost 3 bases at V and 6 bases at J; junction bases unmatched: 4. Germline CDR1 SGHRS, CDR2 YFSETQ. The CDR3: CASSYLAGGGNEQFF. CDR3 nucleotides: TGCGCCAGCAGCTACCTAGCGGGAGGGGGCAATGAGCAGTTCTTC.

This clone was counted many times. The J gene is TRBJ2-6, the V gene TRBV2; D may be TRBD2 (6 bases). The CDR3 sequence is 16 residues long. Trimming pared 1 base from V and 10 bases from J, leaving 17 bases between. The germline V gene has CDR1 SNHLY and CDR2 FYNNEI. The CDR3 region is CASSEGVAGTKNVLTF. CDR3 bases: TGTGCCAGCAGTGAAGGGGTGGCGGGGACCAAAAACGTCCTGACTTTC.

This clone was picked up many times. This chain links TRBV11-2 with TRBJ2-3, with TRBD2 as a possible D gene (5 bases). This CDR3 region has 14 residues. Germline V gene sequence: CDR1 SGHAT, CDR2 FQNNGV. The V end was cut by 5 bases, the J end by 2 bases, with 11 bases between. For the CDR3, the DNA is TGTGCCAGCAGCAATAGCGAGAACACAGATACGCAGTATTTT. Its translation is CASSNSENTDTQYF.

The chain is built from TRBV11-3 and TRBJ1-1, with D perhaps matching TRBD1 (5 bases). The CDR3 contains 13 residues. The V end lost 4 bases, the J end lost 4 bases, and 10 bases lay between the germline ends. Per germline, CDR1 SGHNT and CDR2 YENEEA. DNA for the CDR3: TGTGCCAGCAGCTGGGCGGGGACCACTGAAGCTTTCTTT. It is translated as CASSWAGTTEAFF.

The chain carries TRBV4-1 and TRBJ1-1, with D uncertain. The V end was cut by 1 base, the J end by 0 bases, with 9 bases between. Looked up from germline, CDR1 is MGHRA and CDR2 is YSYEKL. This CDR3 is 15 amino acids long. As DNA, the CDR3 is TGCGCCAGCAGCCAAGGAGGAGGAGTGAACACTGAAGCTTTCTTT. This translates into CASSQGGGVNTEAFF.

CDR3 protein: CASRTGQRMNTEAFF. The CDR3 DNA follows: TGTGCCAGCAGGACGGGACAGCGAATGAACACTGAAGCTTTCTTT. This rearrangement joins TRBV6-5 to TRBJ1-1; 7 nucleotides line up with TRBD1. Germline assignment: CDR1 MNHEY and CDR2 SVGAGI. This CDR3 spans 15 amino acids. With 6 bases clipped from V and 0 bases from J, the junction kept 7 bases outside the gene matches.

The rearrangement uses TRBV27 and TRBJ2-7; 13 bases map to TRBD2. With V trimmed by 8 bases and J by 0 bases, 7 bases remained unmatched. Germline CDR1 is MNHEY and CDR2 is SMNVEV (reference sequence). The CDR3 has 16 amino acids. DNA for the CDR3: TGTGCCAGCGGTACTAGCGGGAGGGCCCCCTCCTACGAGCAGTACTTC. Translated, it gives CASGTSGRAPSYEQYF.

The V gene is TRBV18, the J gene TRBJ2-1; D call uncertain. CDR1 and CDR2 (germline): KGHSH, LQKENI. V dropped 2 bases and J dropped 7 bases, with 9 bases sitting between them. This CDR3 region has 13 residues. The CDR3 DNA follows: TGTGCCAGCTCACCAGCCATGGGTAATGAGCAGTTCTTC. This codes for CASSPAMGNEQFF.

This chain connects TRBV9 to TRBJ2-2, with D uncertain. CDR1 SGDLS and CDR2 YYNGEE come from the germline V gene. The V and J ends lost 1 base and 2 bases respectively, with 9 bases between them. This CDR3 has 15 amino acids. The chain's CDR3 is CASSVSRRNTGELFF. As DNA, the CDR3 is TGTGCCAGCAGCGTATCTCGGCGCAACACCGGGGAGCTGTTTTTT.

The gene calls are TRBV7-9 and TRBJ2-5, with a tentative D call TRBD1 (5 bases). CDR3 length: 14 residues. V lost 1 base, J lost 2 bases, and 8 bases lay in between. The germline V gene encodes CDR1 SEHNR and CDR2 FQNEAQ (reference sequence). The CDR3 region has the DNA TGTGCCAGCAGCTTAGACACAGGTCAAGAGACCCAGTACTTC. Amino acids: CASSLDTGQETQYF.

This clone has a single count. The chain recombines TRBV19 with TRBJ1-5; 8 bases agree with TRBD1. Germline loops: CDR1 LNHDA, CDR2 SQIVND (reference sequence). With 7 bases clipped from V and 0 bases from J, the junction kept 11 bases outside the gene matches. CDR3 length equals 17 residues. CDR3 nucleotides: TGTGCCAGTATCCCGGGACAGGCGAACTATAGCAATCAGCCCCAGCATTTT. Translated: CASIPGQANYSNQPQHF.

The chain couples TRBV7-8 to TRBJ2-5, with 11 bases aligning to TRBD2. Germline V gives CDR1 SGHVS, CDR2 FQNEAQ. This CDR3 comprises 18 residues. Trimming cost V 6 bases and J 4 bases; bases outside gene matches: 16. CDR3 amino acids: CASRSLGGSGRAVETQYF. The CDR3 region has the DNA TGTGCCAGCAGATCCCTGGGGGGTAGCGGGAGGGCCGTAGAGACCCAGTACTTC.

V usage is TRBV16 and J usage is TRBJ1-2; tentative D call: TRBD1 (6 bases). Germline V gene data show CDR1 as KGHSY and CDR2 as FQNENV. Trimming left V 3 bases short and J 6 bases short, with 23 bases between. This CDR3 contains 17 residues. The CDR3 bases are TGTGCCAGCAGCCACGCACCCAATCCAGGGGTAGGCGATGGCTACACCTTC. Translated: CASSHAPNPGVGDGYTF. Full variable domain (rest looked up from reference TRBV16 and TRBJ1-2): GEEVAQTPKHLVRGEGQKAKLYCAPIKGHSYVFWYQQVLKNEFKFLISFQNENVFDETGMPKERFSAKCLPNSPCSLEIQATKLEDSAVYFCASSHAPNPGVGDGYTFGSGTRLTVV.

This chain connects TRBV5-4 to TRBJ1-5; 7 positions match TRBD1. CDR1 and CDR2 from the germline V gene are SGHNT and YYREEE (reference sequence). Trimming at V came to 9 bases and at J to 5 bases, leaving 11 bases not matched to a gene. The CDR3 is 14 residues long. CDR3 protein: CATNDRVNDQPQHF. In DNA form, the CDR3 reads TGTGCCACAAATGACAGGGTGAATGATCAGCCCCAGCATTTT.

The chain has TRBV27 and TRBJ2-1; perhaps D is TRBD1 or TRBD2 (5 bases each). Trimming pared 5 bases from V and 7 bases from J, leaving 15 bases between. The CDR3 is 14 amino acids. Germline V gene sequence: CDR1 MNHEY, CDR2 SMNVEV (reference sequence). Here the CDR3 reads CASSPNRPGNEQFF. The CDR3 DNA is TGTGCCAGCAGTCCGAACAGGCCGGGGAATGAGCAGTTCTTC.

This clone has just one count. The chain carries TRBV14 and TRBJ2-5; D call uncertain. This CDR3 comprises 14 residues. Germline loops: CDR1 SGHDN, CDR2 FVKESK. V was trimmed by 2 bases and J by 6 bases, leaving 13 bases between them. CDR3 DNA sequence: TGTGCCAGCAGCCAATTCATCTCCCGACAGACCCAGTACTTC. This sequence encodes CASSQFISRQTQYF. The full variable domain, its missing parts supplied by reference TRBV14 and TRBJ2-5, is EAGVTQFPSHSVIEKGQTVTLRCDPISGHDNLYWYRRVMGKEIKFLLHFVKESKQDESGMPNNRFLAERTGGTYSTLKVQPAELEDSGVYFCASSQFISRQTQYFGPGTRLLVL.

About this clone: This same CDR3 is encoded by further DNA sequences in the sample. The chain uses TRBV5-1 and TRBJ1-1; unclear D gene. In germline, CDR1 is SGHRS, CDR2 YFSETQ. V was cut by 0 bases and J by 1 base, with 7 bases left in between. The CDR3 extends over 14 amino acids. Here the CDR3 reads CASSLVPGNTEAFF. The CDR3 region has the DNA TGCGCCAGCAGCTTGGTCCCGGGGAACACTGAAGCTTTCTTT.

DNA for the CDR3: TGCAGTGCTAGAGATGTGAGGTTTCAGTACTTC. Amino acid sequence: CSARDVRFQYF. The rearrangement joins TRBV20-1 to TRBJ2-7; D gene unclear. This CDR3 has 11 amino acids. V lost 0 bases, J lost 10 bases, and 10 bases lay in between. Germline V gives CDR1 DFQATT, CDR2 SNEGSKA (reference sequence).

As DNA, the CDR3 is TGTGCCAGCAGTACCCCCCCTACGGGTAGCGGGATATTCAATGAGCAGTTCTTC. It codes for CASSTPPTGSGIFNEQFF. J is TRBJ2-1 and V is TRBV28; 8 positions agree with TRBD2. With V trimmed by 5 bases and J by 6 bases, 18 bases remained unmatched. CDR3 size: 18 residues. The V gene's germline CDR1 is MDHEN and CDR2 SYDVKM.

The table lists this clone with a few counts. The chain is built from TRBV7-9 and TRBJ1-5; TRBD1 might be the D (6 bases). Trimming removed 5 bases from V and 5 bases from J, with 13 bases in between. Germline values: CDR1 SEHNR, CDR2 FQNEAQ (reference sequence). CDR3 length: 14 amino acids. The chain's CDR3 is CASSPGEGYQPQHF. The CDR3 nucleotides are TGTGCCAGCAGCCCAGGGGAGGGTTATCAGCCCCAGCATTTT.

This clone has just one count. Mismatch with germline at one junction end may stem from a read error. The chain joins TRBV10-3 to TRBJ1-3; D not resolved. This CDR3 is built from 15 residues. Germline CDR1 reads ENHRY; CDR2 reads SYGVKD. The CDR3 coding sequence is TGTGCCAGCAGTGAAGCAGACGGCTCTGGAAACACCATATATTTT. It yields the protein CASSEADGSGNTIYF.

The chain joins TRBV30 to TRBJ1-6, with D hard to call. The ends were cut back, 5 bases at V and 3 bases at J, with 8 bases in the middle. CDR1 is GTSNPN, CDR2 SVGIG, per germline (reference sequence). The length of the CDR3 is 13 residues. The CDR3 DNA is TGTGCCTGGGCCCAGGACTATAATTCACCCCTCCACTTT. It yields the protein CAWAQDYNSPLHF.

CDR3 bases: TGCAGCGTTAGCGCCACTGAAGCTTTCTTT. Translating it yields CSVSATEAFF. The genes are TRBV29-1 and TRBJ1-1; D call uncertain. Trimming removed 5 bases at V and 4 bases at J, with 5 bases between. The germline gives CDR1 SQVTM, CDR2 ANQGSEA. CDR3 size: 10 residues.

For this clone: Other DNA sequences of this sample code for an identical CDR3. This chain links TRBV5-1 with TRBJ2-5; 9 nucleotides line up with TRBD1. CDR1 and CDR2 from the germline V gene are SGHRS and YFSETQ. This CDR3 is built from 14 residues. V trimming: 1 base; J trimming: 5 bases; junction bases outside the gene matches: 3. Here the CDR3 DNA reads TGCGCCAGCAGCTTGACAGGGGGCGCGGAGACCCAGTACTTC. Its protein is CASSLTGGAETQYF.

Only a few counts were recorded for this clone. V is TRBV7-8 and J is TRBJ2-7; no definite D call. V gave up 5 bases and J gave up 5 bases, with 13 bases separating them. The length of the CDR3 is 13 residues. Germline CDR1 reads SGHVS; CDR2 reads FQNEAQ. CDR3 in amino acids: CASSPPTADEQYF. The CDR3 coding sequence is TGTGCCAGCAGCCCGCCCACGGCGGACGAGCAGTACTTC.

This CDR3 is CASSALTSDITEAFF. CDR3 nucleotides: TGTGCCAGCAGTGCCCTGACATCAGATATCACTGAAGCTTTCTTT. The chain has TRBV2 and TRBJ1-1; D gene uncertain. Germline CDR1 SNHLY, CDR2 FYNNEI. The CDR3 length is 15 residues. V was trimmed by 4 bases and J by 4 bases, leaving 16 bases between them.

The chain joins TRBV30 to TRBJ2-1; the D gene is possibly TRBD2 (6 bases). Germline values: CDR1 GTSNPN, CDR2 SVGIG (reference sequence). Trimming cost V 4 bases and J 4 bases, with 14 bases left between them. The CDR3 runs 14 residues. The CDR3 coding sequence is TGTGCCTGGACCCGGGAGCTTAAATACAATGAGCAGTTCTTC. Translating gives CAWTRELKYNEQFF.

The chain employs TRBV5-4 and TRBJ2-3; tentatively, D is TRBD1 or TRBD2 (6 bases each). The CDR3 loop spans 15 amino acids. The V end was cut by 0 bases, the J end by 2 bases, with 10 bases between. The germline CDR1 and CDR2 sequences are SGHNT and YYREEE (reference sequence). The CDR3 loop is CASSLVGGTTDTQYF. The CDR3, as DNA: TGTGCCAGCAGCTTGGTGGGGGGCACCACAGATACGCAGTATTTT.

The CDR3 loop is CASSPPDRSPRRYTF. Written as DNA, the CDR3 is TGTGCCAGCTCACCACCCGACCGTTCCCCGAGGCGCTACACCTTC. The chain carries TRBV18 and TRBJ1-2; D is ambiguous. This CDR3 is built from 15 residues. Germline V gene lookup returns CDR1 KGHSH and CDR2 LQKENI. Between the trimmed V and J ends, which lost 0 bases and 9 bases, there was a span of 17 bases.

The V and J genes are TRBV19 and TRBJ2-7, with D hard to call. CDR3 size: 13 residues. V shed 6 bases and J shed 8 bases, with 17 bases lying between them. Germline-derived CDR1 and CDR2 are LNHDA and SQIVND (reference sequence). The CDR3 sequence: CASSAGRSPQQYF. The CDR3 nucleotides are TGTGCCAGTAGCGCCGGGCGGAGCCCTCAGCAGTACTTC.

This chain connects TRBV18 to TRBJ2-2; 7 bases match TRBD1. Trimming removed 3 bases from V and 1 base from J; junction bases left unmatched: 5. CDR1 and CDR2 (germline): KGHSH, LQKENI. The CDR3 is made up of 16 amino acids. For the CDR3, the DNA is TGTGCCAGCTCACCCACAGGGGCGGGGAACACCGGGGAGCTGTTTTTT. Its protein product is CASSPTGAGNTGELFF.

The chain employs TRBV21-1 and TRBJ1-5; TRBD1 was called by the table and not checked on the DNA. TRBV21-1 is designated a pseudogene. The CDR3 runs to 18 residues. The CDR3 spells CASSCRGTGKCGNQPQHF. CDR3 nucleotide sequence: TGTGCCAGCAGCTGTCGTGGGACAGGGAAGTGCGGCAATCAGCCCCAGCATTTT.